This TCR beta chain stems from a study of control samples from healthy donors and cancer patients. This table comes from immunoSEQ multiplex PCR, and its TCRdb copy is limited to in-frame clones, with some not included. Of more than 95,000 clones in the sample, more than 80% were seen once. CDR3 length equals 14 residues. Germline CDR1 reads KGHDR; CDR2 reads SFDVKD. V lost 4 bases, J lost 4 bases, and 10 bases lay in between. The sequenced sample was blood. This receptor was identified in a man aged 18 to 35 in good health. This chain connects TRBV24-1 to TRBJ1-5; D is uncertain. CDR3 DNA: TGTGCCACCAGTGAACGGACGGCGAATCAGCCCCAGCATTTT. Protein product: CATSERTANQPQHF.